A single sample is the source of the 18 T cell receptor beta chains below, sequenced in a study of cytomegalovirus exposure and HLA in healthy donors. With 60 Vbeta and 13 Jbeta primers, the PCR was carried out. The protocol was immunoSEQ multiplex PCR, while the TCRdb copy is restricted to in-frame clones and leaves out a portion. The data hold tens of thousands of clones, with nearly 70% observed a single time. Material for sequencing was PBMCs. These TCRs come from a man in his fifties in good health and CMV-seronegative.

The genes are TRBV7-9 and TRBJ1-1, with D unresolved. Looked up from germline, CDR1 is SEHNR and CDR2 is FQNEAQ (reference sequence). The CDR3 extends over 14 amino acids. V was pared by 3 bases and J by 0 bases, with 8 bases between. The CDR3: CASSFGGLNTEAFF. The DNA for the CDR3 is TGTGCCAGCAGCTTTGGAGGATTGAACACTGAAGCTTTCTTT.

The chain employs TRBV4-2 and TRBJ1-4; D call uncertain. Germline CDR1 reads LGHNA; CDR2 reads YNFKEQ. The CDR3 has 17 amino acids. The ends were cut back, 1 base at V and 5 bases at J, with 17 bases in the middle. The CDR3 loop is CASSQGVAGGPNEKLFF. In DNA, the CDR3 is TGTGCCAGCAGCCAAGGTGTAGCGGGCGGACCAAATGAAAAACTGTTTTTT.

The V and J genes are TRBV5-1 and TRBJ1-3; 7 positions match TRBD1. V shed 4 bases, J shed 0 bases, and the junction held 4 bases outside the gene matches. The CDR3 covers 15 residues. Germline CDR1 SGHRS, CDR2 YFSETQ. Written as DNA, the CDR3 is TGCGCCAGCAGCCCACAGGGGATCTCTGGAAACACCATATATTTT. Amino acids: CASSPQGISGNTIYF.

The rearrangement joins TRBV9 to TRBJ2-5; D is undetermined. This CDR3 is built from 12 residues. The germline V and J ends were trimmed by 4 bases and 3 bases, with 7 bases remaining between them. From germline, CDR1 is SGDLS and CDR2 YYNGEE. Here the CDR3 reads CASSPGEETQYF. CDR3 coding DNA: TGTGCCAGCAGCCCTGGAGAAGAGACCCAGTACTTC.

The J gene is TRBJ1-1, the V gene TRBV27; 9 bases are a match to TRBD1. CDR1 and CDR2 (germline): MNHEY, SMNVEV (reference sequence). This CDR3 contains 13 residues. J lost 6 bases, V lost 3 bases, and 2 bases had no gene match. CDR3: CASSLGQGSEAFF. The CDR3 bases are TGTGCCAGCAGTTTGGGACAGGGCTCTGAAGCTTTCTTT.

V and J are TRBV28 and TRBJ2-7, with 7 bases aligning to TRBD1. CDR3 size: 16 residues. The germline CDR1 and CDR2 sequences are MDHEN and SYDVKM. With V trimmed by 1 base and J by 0 bases, 6 bases remained unmatched. The CDR3 region has the DNA TGTGCCAGCAGTTTATCGGCAGGGGGTACCTCCTACGAGCAGTACTTC. The encoded protein is CASSLSAGGTSYEQYF.

The V call is TRBV29-1, the J call TRBJ1-3, with TRBD1 identical over 8 bases. The CDR3 spans 12 residues. The V gene's germline CDR1 is SQVTM and CDR2 ANQGSEA. With V trimmed by 6 bases and J by 3 bases, 1 base remained unmatched. CDR3 region: CSVDRGGNTIYF. The CDR3 region has the DNA TGCAGCGTCGACAGGGGTGGAAACACCATATATTTT.

The chain uses TRBV11-2 and TRBJ2-5; 9 bases agree with TRBD2. Trimming cost V 5 bases and J 2 bases; bases outside gene matches: 9. CDR1 is SGHAT and CDR2 is FQNNGV in the germline V gene. The CDR3 has 16 amino acids. CDR3 in amino acids: CASSPGSLAGQETQYF. The CDR3 DNA reads TGTGCCAGCAGCCCGGGGTCTCTAGCGGGGCAAGAGACCCAGTACTTC.

The chain links TRBV5-6 to TRBJ2-3; no clear D gene. Germline V gene sequence: CDR1 SGHDT, CDR2 YYEEEE. The CDR3 sequence is 17 residues long. V was shortened by 1 base and J by 4 bases, with 19 bases between the two germline ends. This CDR3 reads CASSLRPFRVESDTQYF. In nucleotides, the CDR3 is TGTGCCAGCAGCTTGCGGCCCTTCCGGGTGGAGTCAGATACGCAGTATTTT. The variable domain in full, with the rest retrieved from reference TRBV5-6 and TRBJ2-3, is DAGVTQSPTHLIKTRGQQVTLRCSPKSGHDTVSWYQQALGQGPQFIFQYYEEEERQRGNFPDRFSGHQFPNYSSELNVNALLLGDSALYLCASSLRPFRVESDTQYFGPGTRLTVL.

The chain joins TRBV29-1 to TRBJ1-2, with TRBD1 identical over 10 bases. Germline V gene lookup returns CDR1 SQVTM and CDR2 ANQGSEA. The CDR3 contains 12 residues. CDR3 loop: CNGQGENYGYTF. CDR3 bases: TGCAACGGACAGGGGGAGAACTATGGCTACACCTTC.

The rearrangement links TRBV4-2 to TRBJ1-2; no definite D call. The V gene's germline CDR1 is LGHNA and CDR2 YNFKEQ. CDR3 size: 13 residues. V was clipped by 0 bases and J by 4 bases, with 6 bases between them. The DNA for the CDR3 is TGTGCCAGCAGCCAAGATCCCAGCTATGGCTACACCTTC. Translation gives CASSQDPSYGYTF.

This clone has only a few counts. V is TRBV7-8 and J is TRBJ1-6, with 8 bases that match TRBD1. This CDR3 is built from 16 residues. Germline V gene lookup returns CDR1 SGHVS and CDR2 FQNEAQ. V lost 3 bases, J lost 4 bases, and 5 bases stayed unmatched. This CDR3 reads CASSLGDRRYNSPLHF. The CDR3 DNA sequence: TGTGCCAGCAGCTTGGGGGACAGGCGATATAATTCACCCCTCCACTTT.

The chain couples TRBV5-1 to TRBJ2-3; perhaps TRBD2 as D (5 bases). Germline V CDR1 and CDR2: SGHRS, YFSETQ. CDR3 size: 14 residues. Trimming removed 0 bases from V and 3 bases from J, with 8 bases in between. CDR3 bases: TGCGCCAGCAGCTTGGGGACTCAGACAGATACGCAGTATTTT. Protein: CASSLGTQTDTQYF.

The genes are TRBV30 and TRBJ2-5; 14 nucleotides agree with TRBD2. Germline V lookup: CDR1 GTSNPN, CDR2 SVGIG (reference sequence). V was pared by 4 bases and J by 2 bases, with 6 bases of the junction left unmatched. The CDR3 has 16 amino acids. The CDR3 reads CAWTAGTSGSQETQYF. The CDR3 DNA is TGTGCCTGGACCGCCGGGACTAGCGGGAGTCAAGAGACCCAGTACTTC. The whole variable domain, remainder taken from reference TRBV30 and TRBJ2-5, is SQTIHQWPATLVQPVGSPLSLECTVEGTSNPNLYWYRQAAGRGLQLLFYSVGIGQISSEVPQNLSASRPQDRQFILSSKKLLLSDSGFYLCAWTAGTSGSQETQYFGPGTRLLVL.

V usage is TRBV4-3 and J usage is TRBJ1-2; the D is unclear. Trimming left V 4 bases short and J 7 bases short, with 19 bases between. This CDR3 contains 15 residues. Germline CDR1 reads LGHNA; CDR2 reads YSLEER. CDR3 DNA sequence: TGCGCCAGCAGCCCAGGAATCAGCGGTACCGGTGGCTACACCTTC. The encoded protein is CASSPGISGTGGYTF.

V and J are TRBV11-2 and TRBJ2-5; a weak D match, TRBD2 (5 bases). V dropped 5 bases and J dropped 5 bases, with 15 bases sitting between them. The germline V gene encodes CDR1 SGHAT and CDR2 FQNNGV. The CDR3 contains 14 residues. CDR3 coding DNA: TGTGCCAGCAGCCCCCCCGCCCAGCGGGAGACCCAGTACTTC. Translated: CASSPPAQRETQYF.

The V gene is TRBV5-4, the J gene TRBJ2-7, with TRBD1 matching over 8 bases. This CDR3 contains 16 residues. The junction had 12 bases not matched to a gene; V was cut back by 2 bases and J by 5 bases. The V gene's germline CDR1 is SGHNT and CDR2 YYREEE (reference sequence). The DNA for the CDR3 is TGTGCCAGCAGCTTCGGGGGCGCCAGGGGGCGGGACGAGCAGTACTTC. As protein: CASSFGGARGRDEQYF.

The chain carries TRBV11-2 and TRBJ1-4; D remains unclear. The CDR3 length is 12 residues. V was pared by 2 bases and J by 6 bases, with 4 bases between. Germline V CDR1 and CDR2: SGHAT, FQNNGV. The CDR3 bases are TGTGCCAGCAGCTTATCTTATGAAAAACTGTTTTTT. Residues: CASSLSYEKLFF.